The present TCR beta chain was sequenced within a study of CD8 T cells in ankylosing spondylitis. CDR1 and CDR2 (germline): SGHTA, FQGNSA. The CDR3 covers 15 residues. V was trimmed by 4 bases and J by 0 bases, leaving 12 bases between them. One entry per CDR3 protein, called by TCRdb with MiXCR from the 5' RACE reads. In the table there are around 150,000 distinct CDR3 sequences, under 45% of which are singletons. Sequencing was carried out using synovial fluid, either unsorted or a sorted T cell fraction (not recorded which). The sequence came from a male donor with ankylosing spondylitis. This sequence joins TRBV7-2 and TRBJ1-2; D remains unclear. The CDR3 nucleotides are TGTGCCAGCAGCTGGATACTCAGTGCTAACTATGGCTACACCTTC. The encoded protein is CASSWILSANYGYTF.